This T cell receptor beta chain was captured in a study of memory CD4+ T cells and cytomegalovirus serostatus. Study-level information: Of the healthy Belgian adults, several were CMV seropositive and 24 seronegative.

Single viable CD3+CD4+CD8-CD45RO+ cells were sorted as the memory CD4+ T cells. Total CD4+ T cells were enriched by CD4 positive selection. Trimming removed 1 base from V and 3 bases from J, with 15 bases in between. This CDR3 is built from 15 residues. The germline V gene encodes CDR1 GTSNPN and CDR2 SVGIG (reference sequence). Sequenced by immunoSEQ multiplex PCR; TCRdb stores in-frame clones only, minus some. The sample lists 75,000 to 90,000 clones; approximately 80% were seen once. This TCR was recovered from an adult in good health and CMV-seronegative. This sequence joins TRBV30 and TRBJ1-1; D gene ambiguous. Sequencing input: memory CD4+ T cells from blood. The CDR3 sequence is CAWSAHLVGYTEAFF. CDR3 bases: TGTGCCTGGAGTGCCCATTTAGTGGGATACACTGAAGCTTTCTTT.